The 24 T cell receptor beta chains listed next were all sequenced from one sample in a study of T cells in Graves' hyperthyroidism and ophthalmopathy. From RNA transcripts, TCR beta CDR3 regions were amplified. When the TCR CDR3 underwent first-round RT-PCR, the HTBI primer set was used. MiXCR, applied by TCRdb to the multiplex PCR reads, yields one record per CDR3 protein. The sample lists a few hundred thousand distinct CDR3 sequences, about 15% occurring once. The sequenced sample consisted of blood. The receptors derive from a woman aged 60-75 years with Graves' ophthalmopathy.

This clonotype was observed at least ten times. V usage is TRBV20-1 and J usage is TRBJ2-1; D unclear. Per germline, CDR1 DFQATT and CDR2 SNEGSKA (reference sequence). V was shortened by 6 bases and J by 4 bases, with 16 bases between the two germline ends. The CDR3 totals 14 residues. The CDR3 here is CSANAGRRYNEQFF. Written as DNA, the CDR3 is TGCAGTGCCAATGCTGGACGTAGGTACAATGAGCAGTTCTTC.

This clonotype was observed once. The rearrangement joins TRBV27 to TRBJ1-1; D is perhaps TRBD1 (5 bases). This CDR3 spans 15 amino acids. Trimming removed 6 bases from V and 4 bases from J, with 18 bases in between. Germline V CDR1 and CDR2: MNHEY, SMNVEV (reference sequence). The CDR3 loop is CASSIVGGGGTEAFF. CDR3 coding DNA: TGTGCCAGCAGCATAGTGGGGGGGGGGGGCACTGAAGCTTTCTTT.

This clonotype was seen more than once but under ten times. A much larger clone is a single base away; this may be a read error. The chain combines TRBV7-6 with TRBJ1-4; 7 positions match TRBD1. From germline, CDR1 is SGHVS and CDR2 FNYEAQ. The CDR3 length is 15 residues. The junction had 2 bases not matched to a gene; V was cut back by 2 bases and J by 2 bases. The CDR3 sequence is CASSLPGQTNEKLFF. For the CDR3, the DNA is TGTGCCAGCAGCTTACCGGGACAGACTAATGAAAAACTGTTTTTT.

This clonotype occurred many times. The chain has TRBV7-9 and TRBJ1-1, with D perhaps TRBD1 (5 bases). The CDR3 sequence is 14 residues long. Germline loops: CDR1 SEHNR, CDR2 FQNEAQ (reference sequence). V gave up 5 bases and J gave up 3 bases, with 13 bases separating them. CDR3 DNA: TGTGCCAGCAGCCTGTCAGGGCGGTACACTGAAGCTTTCTTT. Translating it yields CASSLSGRYTEAFF. The variable domain in full, with the rest retrieved from reference TRBV7-9 and TRBJ1-1, is DTGVSQNPRHKITKRGQNVTFRCDPISEHNRLYWYRQTLGQGPEFLTYFQNEAQLEKSRLLSDRFSAERPKGSFSTLEIQRTEQGDSAMYLCASSLSGRYTEAFFGQGTRLTVV.

The chain carries TRBV20-1 and TRBJ1-4; D might be TRBD1 (6 bases). Germline lookup yields CDR1 DFQATT and CDR2 SNEGSKA (reference sequence). The CDR3 is 14 amino acids. The germline V and J ends were trimmed by 0 bases and 7 bases, with 12 bases remaining between them. The CDR3 nucleotides read TGCAGTGCTAGAGATACAGGGTCTAGTGAAAAACTGTTTTTT. Protein sequence: CSARDTGSSEKLFF.

The chain carries TRBV2 and TRBJ1-2; TRBD1 is a possible D gene (5 bases). This CDR3 has 11 residues. Germline V gene data show CDR1 as SNHLY and CDR2 as FYNNEI. The germline V and J ends were trimmed by 10 bases and 5 bases, with 11 bases remaining between them. CDR3 in amino acids: CATGTAYGYTF. The DNA for the CDR3 is TGTGCCACCGGGACGGCTTATGGCTACACCTTC.

The chain recombines TRBV7-9 with TRBJ2-3; 7 bases agree with TRBD2. This CDR3 has 17 amino acids. The V segment lost 5 bases and the J segment 1 base; nucleotides outside the gene matches: 12. Germline CDR1 reads SEHNR; CDR2 reads FQNEAQ (reference sequence). CDR3 amino acids: CASSPLGRGVGTDTQYF. The CDR3 DNA sequence: TGTGCCAGCAGCCCCCTCGGCCGGGGGGTAGGCACAGATACGCAGTATTTT.

This clonotype has at least ten counts. This CDR3 reads CSARDIGSPFNTEAFF. The CDR3 DNA reads TGCAGTGCTAGAGATATAGGATCCCCCTTCAACACTGAAGCTTTCTTT. V and J are TRBV20-1 and TRBJ1-1; D unresolved. Germline V gives CDR1 DFQATT, CDR2 SNEGSKA (reference sequence). The CDR3 sequence is 16 residues long. V was shortened by 0 bases and J by 2 bases, with 16 bases between the two germline ends.

This clonotype was recorded many times. The chain uses TRBV7-2 and TRBJ2-2; TRBD2 agrees at 8 bases. J gave up 5 bases and V 5 bases, and 13 bases lay outside the gene matches. Germline V gene sequence: CDR1 SGHTA, CDR2 FQGNSA. The CDR3 covers 17 residues. CDR3 coding DNA: TGTGCCAGCAGCCCAAGCGCGGGGGGCGGTCGTACCGGGGAGCTGTTTTTT. This codes for CASSPSAGGGRTGELFF.

This clonotype has ten or more counts. The chain is built from TRBV12-3 or TRBV12-4 and TRBJ1-5; D not resolved. Trimming took 3 bases from V and 2 from J, leaving 11 bases between them. CDR3 length: 15 residues. DNA for the CDR3: TGTGCCAGCAGTTTGACCAACGGGGGCAATCAGCCCCAGCATTTT. This codes for CASSLTNGGNQPQHF.

This clonotype has more than one count but fewer than ten. The chain couples TRBV18 to TRBJ1-1; no firm D call. This CDR3 is 16 amino acids long. Trimming pared 6 bases from V and 0 bases from J, leaving 17 bases between. Germline CDR1 and CDR2: KGHSH and LQKENI. The CDR3 here is CASSPGTATLNTEAFF. The CDR3, as DNA: TGTGCCAGCTCCCCGGGAACAGCGACTCTGAACACTGAAGCTTTCTTT.

V is TRBV20-1 and J is TRBJ2-3; 8 bases fit TRBD2. Trimming took 3 bases from V and 3 from J; bases not matched to a gene: 2. Germline V gene sequence: CDR1 DFQATT, CDR2 SNEGSKA (reference sequence). The CDR3 has 13 amino acids. The CDR3 is CSASPGGTDTQYF. CDR3 bases: TGCAGTGCTAGTCCGGGGGGGACAGATACGCAGTATTTT.

Many counts were recorded for this clonotype. The rearrangement uses TRBV12-3 or TRBV12-4 and TRBJ2-1, with 12 bases identical to TRBD2. Trimming cost V 6 bases and J 3 bases; bases outside gene matches: 3. CDR3 length equals 15 residues. The CDR3 region is CASSRGLAGYNEQFF. For the CDR3, the DNA is TGTGCCAGCAGCCGGGGACTAGCGGGCTACAATGAGCAGTTCTTC.

The rearrangement joins TRBV5-6 to TRBJ2-7, with TRBD1 matching 9 bases. This CDR3 region has 16 residues. V shed 5 bases, J shed 5 bases, and the junction held 14 bases outside the gene matches. Germline CDR1 reads SGHDT; CDR2 reads YYEEEE. CDR3 DNA: TGTGCCAGCAGACCCCCCTCCGGGACAGGGCGGGACGAGCAGTACTTC. This encodes CASRPPSGTGRDEQYF.

In its sample, this clonotype was seen many times. This chain links TRBV6-2 or TRBV6-3 with TRBJ2-1; 8 nucleotides match TRBD1. The germline V gene has CDR1 MNHEY and CDR2 SVGEGT. The CDR3 loop spans 16 amino acids. The ends lost 7 bases at V and 9 bases at J; junction bases unmatched: 17. The CDR3 DNA is TGTGCCAGCACCCAAACAGGCAGGACAGGGTATTCTGAGCAGTTCTTC. Its protein is CASTQTGRTGYSEQFF.

In its sample, this clonotype was seen once. V gene TRBV18 combines with J gene TRBJ2-1, with TRBD2 identical over 8 bases. The J segment lost 4 bases and the V segment lost 6 bases, leaving 14 bases of the junction unmatched. The CDR3 runs 17 residues. Germline V gene data show CDR1 as KGHSH and CDR2 as LQKENI. The CDR3 sequence is CASSRAGQRETYNEQFF. Written as DNA, the CDR3 is TGTGCCAGCTCTCGCGCCGGGCAGCGGGAGACTTACAATGAGCAGTTCTTC. Full variable domain (remainder filled in from reference TRBV18 and TRBJ2-1): NAGVMQNPRHLVRRRGQEARLRCSPMKGHSHVYWYRQLPEEGLKFMVYLQKENIIDESGMPKERFSAEFPKEGPSILRIQQVVRGDSAAYFCASSRAGQRETYNEQFFGPGTRLTVL.

As concerns this clonotype: Because the CDR3's place on the DNA is in doubt, the DNA is left out and the CDR3 is given as listed by TCRdb. CDR3 residues: CASSYSGANVLTFGAGTDTQYF. The chain couples TRBV5-1 to TRBJ2-3; the table's D call, TRBD1, was not checked against the DNA. In germline, CDR1 is SGHRS, CDR2 YFSETQ. The CDR3 length is 22 residues, termini included.

This clonotype was counted at least ten times. The V gene is TRBV7-2, the J gene TRBJ2-7; D is perhaps TRBD2 (5 bases). From germline, CDR1 is SGHTA and CDR2 FQGNSA. This CDR3 has 13 amino acids. V lost 4 bases and J lost 9, with 16 bases in between. CDR3 protein: CASSSTRVNGQYF. CDR3 DNA sequence: TGTGCCAGCAGCTCTACTAGGGTCAACGGGCAGTACTTC.

This clonotype was detected many times. The CDR3 loop reads CASSMRQGMQTQYF. The CDR3 DNA follows: TGTGCCAGCTCAATGCGACAGGGGATGCAGACCCAGTACTTC. The chain recombines TRBV18 with TRBJ2-5; 8 bases match TRBD1. CDR1 is KGHSH, CDR2 LQKENI, per germline. Unmatched junction bases numbered 8, after V lost 5 bases and J lost 6 bases. The CDR3 extends over 14 amino acids.

Ten or more counts support this clonotype. The rearrangement uses TRBV6-1 and TRBJ2-7, with 7 positions matching TRBD1. CDR3 size: 14 residues. Germline-derived CDR1 and CDR2 are MNHNS and SASEGT. Trimming cost V 6 bases and J 3 bases; bases outside gene matches: 8. CDR3 coding DNA: TGTGCCAGCAGCCACGGGGACAGCGGCTACGAGCAGTACTTC. Translation: CASSHGDSGYEQYF.

This clonotype was picked up many times. V gene TRBV29-1 combines with J gene TRBJ1-5; 9 bases match TRBD1. CDR3 length: 12 residues. The trim removed 2 bases at V and 8 bases at J, leaving 1 base unmatched. Germline V gene lookup returns CDR1 SQVTM and CDR2 ANQGSEA. Here the CDR3 DNA reads TGCAGCGTTGAAAGGACAGGGGAGCCCCAGCATTTT. Encoded protein: CSVERTGEPQHF.

This clonotype appeared many times. V usage is TRBV28 and J usage is TRBJ2-5; TRBD1 aligns across 7 bases. Germline-derived CDR1 and CDR2 are MDHEN and SYDVKM. The J segment lost 2 bases and the V segment lost 5 bases, leaving 8 bases of the junction unmatched. The CDR3 is 15 residues long. CDR3 nucleotides: TGTGCCAGCAGTCCGGCCGGGGACAGACAAGAGACCCAGTACTTC. It encodes CASSPAGDRQETQYF.

This chain uses TRBV6-4 with TRBJ2-7, with 12 positions matching TRBD2. V shed 6 bases and J 0 bases; nucleotides not matched to a gene: 3. This CDR3 is built from 15 residues. Germline V gene lookup returns CDR1 MRHNA and CDR2 SNTAGT. The CDR3 DNA follows: TGTGCCAGCAGCCCTAGCGGGGGGGTCTCCTACGAGCAGTACTTC. It codes for CASSPSGGVSYEQYF.

Many counts were recorded for this clonotype. The chain uses TRBV20-1 and TRBJ1-1, with D uncertain. Between the trimmed V and J ends, which lost 4 bases and 6 bases, there was a span of 21 bases. Germline-derived CDR1 and CDR2 are DFQATT and SNEGSKA (reference sequence). CDR3 length: 15 residues. The CDR3 here is CSATQLSGRASEAFF. CDR3 DNA sequence: TGCAGTGCTACGCAACTTTCAGGACGGGCCTCTGAAGCTTTCTTT.